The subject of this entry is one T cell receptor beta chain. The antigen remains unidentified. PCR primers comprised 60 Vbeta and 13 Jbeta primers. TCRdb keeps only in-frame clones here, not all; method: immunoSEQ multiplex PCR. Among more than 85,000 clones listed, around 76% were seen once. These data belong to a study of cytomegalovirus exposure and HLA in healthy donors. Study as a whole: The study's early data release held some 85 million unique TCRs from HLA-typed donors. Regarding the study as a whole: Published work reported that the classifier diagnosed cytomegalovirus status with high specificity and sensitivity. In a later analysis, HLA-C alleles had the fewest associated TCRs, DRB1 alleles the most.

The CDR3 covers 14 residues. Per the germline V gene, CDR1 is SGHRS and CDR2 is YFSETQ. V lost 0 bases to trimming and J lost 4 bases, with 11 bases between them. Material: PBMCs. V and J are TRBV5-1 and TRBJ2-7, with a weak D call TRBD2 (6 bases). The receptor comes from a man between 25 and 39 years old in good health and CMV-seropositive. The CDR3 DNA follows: TGCGCCAGCAGCTTGGCGGGGGTTACTTACGAGCAGTACTTC. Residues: CASSLAGVTYEQYF.